This T cell receptor beta chain was retrieved from a study of read filtering for tumor transcriptome and immune sequencing. The overall study: Mean patient age was roughly 61 years, range roughly 40 to 80; 17 to 20 male, some 14 female.

V lost 3 bases and J lost 8, with 26 bases in between. In germline, CDR1 is MNHEY, CDR2 SMNVEV (reference sequence). CDR3 length: 18 amino acids. This clonotype was counted only a few times. Antigen unknown. Molecular barcoded adaptors covering alpha/delta and beta/gamma chains were used on roughly 400 ng RNA. TCRdb used MiXCR to reprocess the reads, holding one entry per CDR3 protein. The sample records about 50,000 distinct CDR3 sequences, 15% to 20% being singletons. Study conclusions and caveats: Without single-read clonotypes, shared clonotype proportions correlated more between IR-seq and RNA-seq.

The clonotype originates from a donor aged 40 or over with multiple myeloma. The chain employs TRBV27 and TRBJ2-1; tentatively, D is TRBD1 (6 bases). The source material was a population of CD138-negative cells sorted from bone marrow. The CDR3 loop is CASSFRGRATGLIYEQFF. CDR3 sequence (DNA): TGTGCCAGCAGTTTTAGGGGCAGGGCGACAGGATTAATCTATGAGCAGTTCTTC.